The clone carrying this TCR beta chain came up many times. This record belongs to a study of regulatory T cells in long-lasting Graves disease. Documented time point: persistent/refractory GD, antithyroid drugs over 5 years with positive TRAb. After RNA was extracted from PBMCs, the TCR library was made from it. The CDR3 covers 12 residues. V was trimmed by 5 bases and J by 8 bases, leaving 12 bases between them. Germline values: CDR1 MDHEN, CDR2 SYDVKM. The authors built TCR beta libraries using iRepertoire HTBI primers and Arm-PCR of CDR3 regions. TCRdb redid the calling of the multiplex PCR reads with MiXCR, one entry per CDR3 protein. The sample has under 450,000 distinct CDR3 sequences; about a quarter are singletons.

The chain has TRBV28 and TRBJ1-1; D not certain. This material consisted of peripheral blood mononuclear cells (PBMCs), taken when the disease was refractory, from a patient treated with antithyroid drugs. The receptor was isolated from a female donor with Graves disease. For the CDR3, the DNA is TGTGCCAGCAGTCCCCACTTTAAGGAAGCTTTCTTT. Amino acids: CASSPHFKEAFF.